This TCR beta chain is from a study of cytomegalovirus exposure and HLA in healthy donors. Vbeta (60) and Jbeta (13) primers were used in the PCR. Clones were read by immunoSEQ multiplex PCR, and TCRdb kept only the in-frame ones, dropping some. This sample has around 140,000 clones, with around four fifths found just once. The donors comprised healthy bone marrow donors. Germline CDR1 is SGHTA and CDR2 is FQGNSA. This CDR3 region has 17 residues. The V and J ends lost 1 base and 2 bases, in that order; junction bases with no gene match: 9. Worth noting for this clone: The antigen is unknown.

Study-wide results and limits: Later analysis placed DRB1 highest and HLA-C lowest in TCR association rates, which differed by HLA locus.

V is TRBV7-2 and J is TRBJ2-7; 9 bases fit TRBD2. The sequence derives from a man aged 40-49 years in good health and CMV-seronegative. Sequences were obtained from PBMCs. The CDR3: CASSLGGLAGPTYEQYF. DNA of the CDR3: TGTGCCAGCAGCTTAGGGGGGCTAGCGGGGCCGACCTACGAGCAGTACTTC.